This TCR beta chain derives from a study of control samples from healthy donors and cancer patients. Libraries were prepared by immunoSEQ multiplex PCR; TCRdb keeps only in-frame clonotypes and omits some of them. In the table there are just over 150,000 clones, about 90% of which are singletons. The CDR3 runs 15 residues. V dropped 3 bases and J dropped 8 bases, with 19 bases sitting between them. Germline assignment: CDR1 MDHEN and CDR2 SYDVKM. This clonotype was sampled from a man under 40 in good health. Sequencing was performed on blood. The genes are TRBV28 and TRBJ1-1; D is uncertain. This CDR3 is CASSFIQGRLGEAFF. The DNA for the CDR3 is TGTGCCAGCAGTTTTATTCAAGGACGTCTTGGAGAAGCTTTCTTT.